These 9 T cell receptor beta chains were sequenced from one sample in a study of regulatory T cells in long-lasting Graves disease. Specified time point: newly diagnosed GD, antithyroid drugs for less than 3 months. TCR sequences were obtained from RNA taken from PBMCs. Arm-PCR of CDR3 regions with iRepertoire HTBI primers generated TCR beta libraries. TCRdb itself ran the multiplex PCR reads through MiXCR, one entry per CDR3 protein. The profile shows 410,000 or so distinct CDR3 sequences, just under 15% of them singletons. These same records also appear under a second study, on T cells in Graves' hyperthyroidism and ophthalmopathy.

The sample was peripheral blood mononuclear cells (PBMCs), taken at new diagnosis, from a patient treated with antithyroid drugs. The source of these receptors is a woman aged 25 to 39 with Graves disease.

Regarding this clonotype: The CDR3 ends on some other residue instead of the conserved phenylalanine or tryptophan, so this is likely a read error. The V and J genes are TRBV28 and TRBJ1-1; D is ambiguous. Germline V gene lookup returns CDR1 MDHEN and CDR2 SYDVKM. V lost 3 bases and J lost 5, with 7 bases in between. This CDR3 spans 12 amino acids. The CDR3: CASSFGGTEAFI. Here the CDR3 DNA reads TGTGCCAGCAGTTTTGGTGGGACTGAAGCTTTCATT.

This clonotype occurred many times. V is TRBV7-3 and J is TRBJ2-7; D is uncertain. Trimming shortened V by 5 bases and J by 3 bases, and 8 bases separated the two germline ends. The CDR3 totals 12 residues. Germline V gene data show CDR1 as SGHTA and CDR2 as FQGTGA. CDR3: CASSTSHYEQYF. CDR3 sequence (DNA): TGTGCCAGCAGCACAAGCCACTACGAGCAGTACTTC.

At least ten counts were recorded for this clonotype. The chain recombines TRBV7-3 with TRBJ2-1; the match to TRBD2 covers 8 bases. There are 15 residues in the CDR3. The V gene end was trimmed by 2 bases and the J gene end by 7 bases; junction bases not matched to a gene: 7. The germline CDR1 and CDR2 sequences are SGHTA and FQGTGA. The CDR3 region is CASSLRTSGKNEQFF. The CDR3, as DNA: TGTGCCAGCAGCTTACGAACTAGCGGAAAAAATGAGCAGTTCTTC.

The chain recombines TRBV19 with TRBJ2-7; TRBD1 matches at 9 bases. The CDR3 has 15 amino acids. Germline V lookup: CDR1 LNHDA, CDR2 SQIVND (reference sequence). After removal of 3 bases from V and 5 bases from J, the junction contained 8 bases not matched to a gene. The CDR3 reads CASSMGTGRPDEQYF. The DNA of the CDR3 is TGTGCCAGTAGTATGGGGACAGGGAGGCCGGACGAGCAGTACTTC.

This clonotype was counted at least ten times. CDR3 amino acids: CSARDNPSYEQYF. The DNA of the CDR3 is TGCAGTGCTAGGGACAATCCGTCCTACGAGCAGTACTTC. V is TRBV20-1 and J is TRBJ2-7; tentative D call: TRBD1 (5 bases). CDR1 is DFQATT, CDR2 SNEGSKA, per germline (reference sequence). This CDR3 is built from 13 residues. Trimming shortened V by 3 bases and J by 1 base, and 10 bases separated the two germline ends.

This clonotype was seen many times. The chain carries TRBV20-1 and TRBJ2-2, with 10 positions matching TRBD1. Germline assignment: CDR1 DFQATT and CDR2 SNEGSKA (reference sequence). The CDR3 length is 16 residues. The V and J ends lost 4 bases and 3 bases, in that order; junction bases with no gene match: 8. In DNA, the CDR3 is TGCAGTGCTAATCCAGACAGGGGGCGCGACACCGGGGAGCTGTTTTTT. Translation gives CSANPDRGRDTGELFF.

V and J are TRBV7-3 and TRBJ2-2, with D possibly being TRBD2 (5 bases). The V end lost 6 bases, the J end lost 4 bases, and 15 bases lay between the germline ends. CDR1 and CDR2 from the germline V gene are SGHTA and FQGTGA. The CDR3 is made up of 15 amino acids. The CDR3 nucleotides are TGTGCCAGCAGTAAGGCCTCGGGGTTCACCGGGGAGCTGTTTTTT. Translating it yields CASSKASGFTGELFF. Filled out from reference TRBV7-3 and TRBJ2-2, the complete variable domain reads GAGVSQTPSNKVTEKGKYVELRCDPISGHTALYWYRQSLGQGPEFLIYFQGTGAADDSGLPNDRFFAVRPEGSVSTLKIQRTERGDSAVYLCASSKASGFTGELFFGEGSRLTVL.

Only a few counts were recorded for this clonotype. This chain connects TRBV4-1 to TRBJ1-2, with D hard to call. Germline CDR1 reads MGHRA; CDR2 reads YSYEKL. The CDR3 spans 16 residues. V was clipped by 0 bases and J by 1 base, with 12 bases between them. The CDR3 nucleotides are TGCGCCAGCAGCCAAGACGTGGGGTTATTTAACTATGGCTACACCTTC. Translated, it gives CASSQDVGLFNYGYTF.

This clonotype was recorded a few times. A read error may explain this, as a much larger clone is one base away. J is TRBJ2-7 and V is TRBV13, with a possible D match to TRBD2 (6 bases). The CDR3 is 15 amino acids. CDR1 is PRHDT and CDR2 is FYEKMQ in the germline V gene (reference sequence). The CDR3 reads CASSFGSKAAYEQCF. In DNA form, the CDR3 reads TGTGCCAGCAGCTTCGGGAGCAAGGCGGCGTACGAGCAGTGCTTC. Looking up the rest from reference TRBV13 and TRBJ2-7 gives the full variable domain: AAGVIQSPRHLIKEKRETATLKCYPIPRHDTVYWYQQGPGQDPQFLISFYEKMQSDKGSIPDRFSAQQFSDYHSELNMSSLELGDSALYFCASSFGSKAAYEQCFGPGTRLTVT.